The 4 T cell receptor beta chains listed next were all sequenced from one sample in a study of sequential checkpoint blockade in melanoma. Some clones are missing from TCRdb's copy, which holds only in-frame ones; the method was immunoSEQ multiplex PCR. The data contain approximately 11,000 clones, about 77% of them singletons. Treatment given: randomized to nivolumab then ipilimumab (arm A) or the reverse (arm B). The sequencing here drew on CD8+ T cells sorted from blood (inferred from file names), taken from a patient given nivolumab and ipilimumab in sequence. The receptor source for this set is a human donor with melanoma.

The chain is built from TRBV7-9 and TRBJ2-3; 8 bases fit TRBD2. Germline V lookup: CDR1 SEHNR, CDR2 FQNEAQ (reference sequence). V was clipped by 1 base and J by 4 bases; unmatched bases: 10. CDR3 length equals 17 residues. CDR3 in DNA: TGTGCCAGCAGCTTAGGGGAGCGGGAGTTAGGACCAGATACGCAGTATTTT. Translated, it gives CASSLGERELGPDTQYF.

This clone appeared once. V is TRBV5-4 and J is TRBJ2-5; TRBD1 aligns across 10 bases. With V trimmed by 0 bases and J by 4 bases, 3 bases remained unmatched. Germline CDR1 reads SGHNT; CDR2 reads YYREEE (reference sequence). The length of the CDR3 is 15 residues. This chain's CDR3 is CASSLVDRGGETQYF. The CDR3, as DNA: TGTGCCAGCAGCTTGGTGGACAGGGGGGGAGAGACCCAGTACTTC.

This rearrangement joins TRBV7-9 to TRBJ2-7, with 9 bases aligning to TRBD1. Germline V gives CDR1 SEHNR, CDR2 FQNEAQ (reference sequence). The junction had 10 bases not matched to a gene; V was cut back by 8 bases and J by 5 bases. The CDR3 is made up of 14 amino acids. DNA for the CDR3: TGTGCCAGCCGGGGCGGGACAGGGAAAAACGAGCAGTACTTC. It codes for CASRGGTGKNEQYF.

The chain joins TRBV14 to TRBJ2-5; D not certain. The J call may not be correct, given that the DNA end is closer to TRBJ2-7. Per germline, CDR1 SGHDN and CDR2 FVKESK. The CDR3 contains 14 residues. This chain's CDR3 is CASSFRPSSYEQYF. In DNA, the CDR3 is TGTGCCAGCAGCTTCCGCCCCTCATCGTACGAGCAGTACTTC.